The 19 T cell receptor beta chains in this list originate from one sample, sequenced in a study of metastatic and nonmetastatic thyroid tumors. Using MiXCR, TCRdb re-called clones from the PCR reads. The sample carries some 83,000 clones, around an eighth recorded once. Among the patients, none had received any treatment before thyroid surgery. Sequenced: tumor tissue. The receptor source for this set is a female donor with papillary thyroid cancer or a benign thyroid nodule (not recorded which). Some clones in this sample may be carry-over from other donors' samples.

This clone was counted ten times or more. V and J are TRBV10-3 and TRBJ2-1, with 7 bases lining up with TRBD2. J lost 6 bases, V lost 4 bases, and 15 bases had no gene match. CDR3 length: 17 amino acids. Per germline, CDR1 ENHRY and CDR2 SYGVKD. CDR3 nucleotides: TGTGCCATCAGTGGGACTGGGGCGGGACGGGAGGCCAATGAGCAGTTCTTC. Protein sequence: CAISGTGAGREANEQFF.

In its sample, this clone was seen many times. This chain connects TRBV6-1 to TRBJ1-3; TRBD1 might be the D (5 bases). This CDR3 contains 15 residues. With 3 bases removed from V and 3 bases from J, the gap between germline ends came to 12 bases. Germline V lookup: CDR1 MNHNS, CDR2 SASEGT. CDR3 sequence (DNA): TGTGCCAGCAGTGACCAGGGTACAGTTGGAAACACCATATATTTT. Its translation is CASSDQGTVGNTIYF.

The chain couples TRBV18 to TRBJ2-3; TRBD1 agrees at 8 bases. This CDR3 comprises 17 residues. Germline trimming cut 1 base from V and 0 bases from J; bases unmatched to any gene: 6. The germline V gene has CDR1 KGHSH and CDR2 LQKENI. CDR3 DNA: TGTGCCAGCTCACCACTTCCCCGGACAGGGAGCACAGATACGCAGTATTTT. It encodes CASSPLPRTGSTDTQYF.

In this sample, this clone turned up many times. In the same sample, other DNA sequences code for this CDR3. The V gene is TRBV5-1, the J gene TRBJ1-1; D remains unclear. The V end was cut by 0 bases, the J end by 1 base, with 10 bases between. Germline V CDR1 and CDR2: SGHRS, YFSETQ. This CDR3 comprises 15 residues. The CDR3 DNA reads TGCGCCAGCAGCTTGGTAGGGTCCAGGAACACTGAAGCTTTCTTT. Its translation: CASSLVGSRNTEAFF. Filled out from reference TRBV5-1 and TRBJ1-1, the complete variable domain reads KAGVTQTPRYLIKTRGQQVTLSCSPISGHRSVSWYQQTPGQGLQFLFEYFSETQRNKGNFPGRFSGRQFSNSRSEMNVSTLELGDSALYLCASSLVGSRNTEAFFGQGTRLTVV.

Ten or more counts support this clone. The chain recombines TRBV6-1 with TRBJ1-5; D gene unclear. V gave up 8 bases and J gave up 4 bases, with 15 bases separating them. Germline CDR1 and CDR2: MNHNS and SASEGT. This CDR3 comprises 14 residues. CDR3 amino acids: CASVGQSYNQPQHF. CDR3 in DNA: TGTGCCAGCGTTGGCCAGTCATATAATCAGCCCCAGCATTTT.

Many counts were recorded for this clone. J is TRBJ2-7 and V is TRBV3-1, with a weak D call TRBD1 (5 bases). This CDR3 region has 14 residues. Germline V lookup: CDR1 LGHDT, CDR2 YNNKEL (reference sequence). V shed 4 bases and J shed 2 bases, with 12 bases lying between them. The CDR3, as DNA: TGTGCCAGCAGCCGGGGCGGCCCGGCCTACGAGCAGTACTTC. This sequence encodes CASSRGGPAYEQYF.

The V call is TRBV7-9, the J call TRBJ1-1, with D perhaps TRBD1 (5 bases). From germline, CDR1 is SEHNR and CDR2 FQNEAQ (reference sequence). There are 13 residues in the CDR3. The V end was cut by 1 base, the J end by 6 bases, with 9 bases between. DNA of the CDR3: TGTGCCAGCAGCTTAGAACCAGGGTCTGAAGCTTTCTTT. It specifies CASSLEPGSEAFF.

The chain uses TRBV28 and TRBJ2-5; D assignment may be TRBD1 or TRBD2 (5 bases each). The CDR3 is 13 amino acids. Trimming removed 4 bases from V and 7 bases from J, with 13 bases in between. The germline V gene has CDR1 MDHEN and CDR2 SYDVKM. The CDR3 sequence: CASSSTFGGTQYF. The DNA for the CDR3 is TGTGCCAGCAGTTCGACGTTTGGGGGGACCCAGTACTTC.

This clone has a count of ten or more. This rearrangement joins TRBV6-2 or TRBV6-3 to TRBJ2-1, with TRBD2 matching 13 bases. The CDR3 totals 19 residues. Trimming at V came to 6 bases and at J to 4 bases, leaving 15 bases not matched to a gene. CDR1 is MNHEY and CDR2 is SVGEGT in the germline V gene. CDR3 region: CASRPGLAGRRGGYNEQFF. The CDR3 nucleotides read TGTGCCAGCAGGCCGGGACTAGCGGGGCGCCGGGGGGGATACAATGAGCAGTTCTTC.

With respect to this clone: A much bigger clone sits one base away, suggesting this may be a read error. The V and J genes are TRBV30 and TRBJ2-7, with 7 nucleotides matching TRBD1. Germline-derived CDR1 and CDR2 are GTSNPN and SVGIG (reference sequence). The ends lost 4 bases at V and 6 bases at J; junction bases unmatched: 9. This CDR3 comprises 13 residues. The CDR3 DNA sequence: TGTGCCTGGACCGGGACAGTCCCCGGCGAGCAGTACTTC. This codes for CAWTGTVPGEQYF. Full variable domain (rest looked up from reference TRBV30 and TRBJ2-7): SQTIHQWPATLVQPVGSPLSLECTVEGTSNPNLYWYRQAAGRGLQLLFYSVGIGQISSEVPQNLSASRPQDRQFILSSKKLLLSDSGFYLCAWTGTVPGEQYFGPGTRLTVT.

This clone was picked up many times. The gene calls are TRBV30 and TRBJ1-2; a weak D match, TRBD1 (5 bases). This CDR3 contains 15 residues. V dropped 3 bases and J dropped 4 bases, with 18 bases sitting between them. In germline, CDR1 is GTSNPN, CDR2 SVGIG (reference sequence). In DNA, the CDR3 is TGTGCCTGGAGGCGGTACGGGGGGGGAGGCTATGGCTACACCTTC. Translation: CAWRRYGGGGYGYTF.

This chain connects TRBV20-1 to TRBJ2-4; no definite D call. In germline, CDR1 is DFQATT, CDR2 SNEGSKA (reference sequence). This CDR3 comprises 15 residues. Between the trimmed V and J ends, which lost 5 bases and 0 bases, there was a span of 14 bases. For the CDR3, the DNA is TGCAGTGCTGGCCCCCATGGGTTAGCCAAAAACATTCAGTACTTC. Its translation: CSAGPHGLAKNIQYF.

This clone showed up many times. This chain links TRBV7-3 with TRBJ2-5, with D hard to call. The length of the CDR3 is 12 residues. The V end was cut by 5 bases, the J end by 0 bases, with 4 bases between. In germline, CDR1 is SGHTA, CDR2 FQGTGA. The chain's CDR3 is CASSPDQETQYF. The CDR3 nucleotides are TGTGCCAGCAGCCCCGACCAAGAGACCCAGTACTTC.

This clone was recorded many times. The chain combines TRBV4-2 with TRBJ1-6, with 8 bases lining up with TRBD1. CDR1 LGHNA and CDR2 YNFKEQ come from the germline V gene. V lost 0 bases, J lost 10 bases, and 14 bases stayed unmatched. This CDR3 contains 18 residues. The CDR3 DNA reads as TGTGCCAGCAGCCAAGATTCCCCCGGACAGGGATGGAACTCACCCCTCCACTTT. It is translated as CASSQDSPGQGWNSPLHF.

This clone was observed at least ten times. The chain joins TRBV29-1 to TRBJ1-6; D is ambiguous. Germline V gene data show CDR1 as SQVTM and CDR2 as ANQGSEA. The CDR3 length is 13 residues. The germline V and J ends were trimmed by 4 bases and 4 bases, with 8 bases remaining between them. CDR3 sequence (DNA): TGCAGCGTTGGTGGGGAGTATAATTCACCCCTCCACTTT. Amino acid sequence: CSVGGEYNSPLHF.

V gene TRBV5-4 combines with J gene TRBJ2-1, with 15 bases identical to TRBD2. CDR3 length: 15 residues. Per the germline V gene, CDR1 is SGHNT and CDR2 is YYREEE (reference sequence). After removal of 3 bases from V and 9 bases from J, the junction contained 4 bases not matched to a gene. The CDR3 reads CASSYGLAGGPEQFF. The CDR3 nucleotides are TGTGCCAGCAGCTACGGACTAGCGGGAGGGCCTGAGCAGTTCTTC.

There are many counts of this clone. The chain links TRBV4-1 to TRBJ2-3; TRBD1 matches at 7 bases. Germline-derived CDR1 and CDR2 are MGHRA and YSYEKL. The CDR3 is made up of 14 amino acids. V lost 4 bases to trimming and J lost 2 bases; unmatched junction nucleotides: 3. The CDR3 is CASSPDRPTDTQYF. The CDR3 coding sequence is TGCGCCAGCAGCCCGGACAGGCCCACAGATACGCAGTATTTT.

As to this clone: This may arise from a read error, as a much more abundant clone is one base away. CDR3 in DNA: TGCGCCAGCAGCTTAGCAGGGTCCCAAGTGAACACCGAGGAGCTGTTTTTT. Amino acid sequence: CASSLAGSQVNTEELFF. The rearrangement links TRBV5-1 to TRBJ2-2; possibly TRBD1 for D (5 bases). The length of the CDR3 is 17 residues. CDR1 SGHRS and CDR2 YFSETQ come from the germline V gene.

This clone was seen ten or more times. CDR3 in amino acids: CASSPGQASYEQYF. CDR3 coding DNA: TGTGCCAGCAGCCCGGGACAGGCTTCCTACGAGCAGTACTTC. V and J are TRBV7-6 and TRBJ2-7; 8 positions match TRBD1. CDR1 and CDR2 (germline): SGHVS, FNYEAQ. This CDR3 contains 14 residues. Unmatched junction bases numbered 4, after V lost 5 bases and J lost 1 base.